A selection of T cell receptor beta chains follows, all from one sample in a study of blood T cell repertoires in COVID-19. Repertoires were generated with immunoSEQ multiplex PCR, while TCRdb's copy carries only in-frame clones and drops some. The sample records roughly 250,000 clones, 88% being singletons. Sample: PBMCs or T cells enriched from blood (not recorded which). These receptors came from a woman aged 40 to 55 who had been exposed to COVID-19. The CDR3 runs from the conserved cysteine through the conserved F or W. A D gene is named only where the DNA matches it firmly. Not every row has a clone size; where given, it reads once, few, many or a size class.

clone_size | j_call | d_call | v_call | cdr3_nt | cdr3_aa
NA | TRBJ2-5 | NA | TRBV28 | TGTGCCAGCAGTTTACCGGGGGAGACCCAGTACTTC | CASSLPGETQYF
NA | TRBJ2-7 | NA | TRBV7-2 | TGTGCCAGCAGCTTTACCTACGAGCAGTACTTC | CASSFTYEQYF
NA | TRBJ1-5 | NA | TRBV19 | TGTGCCAGTAGGTTGACAGATGCCAATCAGCCCCAGCATTTT | CASRLTDANQPQHF
NA | TRBJ2-3 | NA | TRBV20-1 | TGCAGTGCTAGTCCCGGAGATACGCAGTATTTT | CSASPGDTQYF
NA | TRBJ1-5 | NA | TRBV7-2 | TGTGCCAGCAGCTTAAACGGGGTCAACAATCAGCCCCAGCATTTT | CASSLNGVNNQPQHF
NA | TRBJ1-2 | NA | TRBV7-9 | TGTGCCAGCAGCCCCCAAGGAGCCAAGGGCTACACCTTC | CASSPQGAKGYTF
NA | TRBJ1-2 | TRBD1 | TRBV3-1/TRBV3-2 | TGTGCCAGCAGTCAGGGGGGCGGTGGCTACACCTTC | CASSQGGGGYTF
NA | TRBJ2-4 | TRBD1 | TRBV7-2 | TGTGCCAGCAGCTTAGGGACAGGAAAAAACATTCAGTACTTC | CASSLGTGKNIQYF
NA | TRBJ2-1 | NA | TRBV4-1 | TGCGCCAGCAGCCAAGATAGGAGCTCCTACAATGAGCAGTTCTTC | CASSQDRSSYNEQFF
NA | TRBJ2-5 | TRBD2 | TRBV4-2 | TGTGCCAGCAGCCAAGTATCTAGCGGGGGGGCCCAAGAGACCCAGTACTTC | CASSQVSSGGAQETQYF
NA | TRBJ1-4 | NA | TRBV4-1 | TGCGCCAGCAGCTACCCCGGGAGGGCAGCGGAAAAACTGTTTTTT | CASSYPGRAAEKLFF
NA | TRBJ1-1 | TRBD1 | TRBV19 | TGTGCCAGTAGTACGGACAGGGGAGTCACTGAAGCTTTCTTT | CASSTDRGVTEAFF
NA | TRBJ2-7 | TRBD1 | TRBV18 | TGTGCCAGCTCACCACCCACAGGGGGCTACGACGAGCAGTACTTC | CASSPPTGGYDEQYF
NA | TRBJ2-6 | NA | TRBV27 | TGTGCCAGCAGCATCAGGAACCTAGGGGCCAACGTCCTGACTTTC | CASSIRNLGANVLTF
NA | TRBJ2-1 | TRBD2 | TRBV4-1 | TGCGCCAGCTCCCTGACTAGCGGGAACTACAATGAGCAGTTCTTC | CASSLTSGNYNEQFF
NA | TRBJ1-5 | NA | TRBV4-1 | TGCGCCAGCAGCCAAGAAGACAGGTCATATAGCAATCAGCCCCAGCATTTT | CASSQEDRSYSNQPQHF
once | TRBJ2-3 | TRBD2 | TRBV7-9 | TGTGCCAGCAGCTTATTAGCGGGGGATACGCAGTATTTT | CASSLLAGDTQYF
NA | TRBJ1-6 | NA | TRBV24-1 | TGTGCCACCTCCTCCGCCGGGTGGAATTCACCCCTCCACTTT | CATSSAGWNSPLHF
NA | TRBJ1-1 | NA | TRBV2 | TGTGCCAGCAGTGAAGAGCGGGAAGCTTTCTTT | CASSEEREAFF
NA | TRBJ2-4 | TRBD2 | TRBV13 | TGTGCCAGCAGCTTTCGGAGATTAGGACTAGCGGGCACGCCAAACATTCAGTACTTC | CASSFRRLGLAGTPNIQYF
NA | TRBJ1-2 | NA | TRBV4-2 | TGTGCCAGCAGCCAAGATCGAAAGGGGCTGCATGGCTACACCTTC | CASSQDRKGLHGYTF
NA | TRBJ1-5 | NA | TRBV4-1 | TGCGCCAGCAGCCCCATAGGCGGGCTTCTAGGTGGCAATCAGCCCCAGCATTTT | CASSPIGGLLGGNQPQHF
NA | TRBJ2-1 | TRBD2 | TRBV15 | TGCGCCACCAGCAGAGATCGGGGGGGGCTTCACAATGAGCAGTTCTTC | CATSRDRGGLHNEQFF
NA | TRBJ1-2 | TRBD1 | TRBV29-1 | TGCAGCGTTGAGGGTTTTTCAGGACAGGGGATGAGTGGCTACACCTTC | CSVEGFSGQGMSGYTF
NA | TRBJ2-4 | NA | TRBV12-3/TRBV12-4 | TGTGCCAGCAGTTTCGGACAGAGGGACATTCAGTACTTC | CASSFGQRDIQYF
NA | TRBJ1-2 | NA | TRBV5-1 | TGTGCCAGCAGCTCACGGGCAGGGCTCTATGGCTACACCTTC | CASSSRAGLYGYTF
once | TRBJ2-1 | TRBD2 | TRBV29-1 | TGCAGCGTGAAACAAAGCGGGGGACCCTACAATGAGCAGTTCTTC | CSVKQSGGPYNEQFF
NA | TRBJ2-7 | NA | TRBV5-1 | TGCGCCAGCAGCTTGGGGCTAGCAAACGAGCAGTACTTC | CASSLGLANEQYF
NA | TRBJ2-1 | NA | TRBV12-3/TRBV12-4 | TGTGCCAGCAGTTTAACAGCATCCAATGAGCAGTTCTTC | CASSLTASNEQFF
NA | TRBJ2-2 | TRBD2 | TRBV6-5 | TGTGCCAGCAGTATCGGGGGGAGCACCGGGGAGCTGTTTTTT | CASSIGGSTGELFF
NA | TRBJ2-3 | TRBD1 | TRBV11-3 | TGTGCCAGCAGCAAAGGACAGGGGTCAGATACGCAGTATTTT | CASSKGQGSDTQYF
NA | TRBJ1-4 | TRBD1 | TRBV7-9 | TGTGCCAGCGGATGGACAGGGGGCCGTGAAAAACTGTTTTTT | CASGWTGGREKLFF
once | TRBJ2-2 | TRBD1 | TRBV29-1 | TGCAGCGTCATACAGGGGGCCGGGGAGCTGTTTTTT | CSVIQGAGELFF
NA | TRBJ1-1 | NA | TRBV5-5 | TGTGCCAGCAGCTTTGCAGAGAACACTGAAGCTTTCTTT | CASSFAENTEAFF
few | TRBJ1-1 | NA | TRBV12-3/TRBV12-4 | TGTGCCAGCAGTTTACAGGGTTGGCTCAGGGCTTTCTTT | CASSLQGWLRAFF
once | TRBJ1-1 | NA | TRBV19 | TGTGCCAGTAGTCGCCCCGAGGCCGGGTTCGGTGAAGCTTTCTTT | CASSRPEAGFGEAFF
NA | TRBJ1-3 | NA | TRBV18 | TGTGCCAGCTCACCACAGACAGGCGCTCTTTTCTCTGGAAACACCATATATTTT | CASSPQTGALFSGNTIYF
once | TRBJ1-2 | NA | TRBV30 | TGTGCCTGGAGCAGGGCAGGGGCCTTACATGGCTACACCTTC | CAWSRAGALHGYTF
once | TRBJ1-2 | TRBD1 | TRBV28 | TGTGCCAGCAGGGGGGGACAGGGGGAGGTCTATGGCTACACCTTC | CASRGGQGEVYGYTF
NA | TRBJ2-4 | TRBD2 | TRBV28 | TGTGCCAGCAGCTCAAGCGGACTAGGCTTGCACATTCAGTACTTC | CASSSSGLGLHIQYF
once | TRBJ2-3 | TRBD2 | TRBV10-3 | TGTGCCATCACGGGGACTAGCGGCACAGATACGCAGTATTTT | CAITGTSGTDTQYF
NA | TRBJ2-6 | NA | TRBV5-5 | TGTGCCAGCAGCTTGGCCGGCACGGGCTCTGGGGCCAACGTCCTGACTTTC | CASSLAGTGSGANVLTF
NA | TRBJ2-7 | NA | TRBV3-1/TRBV3-2 | TGTGCCAGCGGCTTGGCCTACGAGCAGTACTTC | CASGLAYEQYF
NA | TRBJ1-5 | NA | TRBV4-1 | TGCGCCAGCAGCCAAACTGTCCCGGAGCCCCAGCATTTT | CASSQTVPEPQHF
NA | TRBJ1-4 | TRBD1 | TRBV5-1 | TGCGCCAGCAGCTTAACCGGGACAGGGGCTGAAAAACTGTTTTTT | CASSLTGTGAEKLFF
few | TRBJ2-1 | NA | TRBV24-1 | TGTGCCACCAGTGTCCCCTCCGGTAGCGGAACCTACAATGAGCAGTTCTTC | CATSVPSGSGTYNEQFF
NA | TRBJ1-2 | TRBD1 | TRBV24-1 | TGTGCCACCAGTGATTTTAGCCAGGGGGCCGATGGCTACACCTTC | CATSDFSQGADGYTF
NA | TRBJ2-3 | NA | TRBV4-3 | TGCGCCAGCAGCCAAGAGTTCGGCCCCACGGGGACAGATACGCAGTATTTT | CASSQEFGPTGTDTQYF
NA | TRBJ1-5 | NA | TRBV4-3 | TGCGCCAGCGGGTTGAGGGGGAATCAGCCCCAGCATTTT | CASGLRGNQPQHF
NA | TRBJ2-5 | NA | TRBV11-2 | TGTGCCAGCAGCTTAGTGAGCGGAAGCATAGAGACCCAGTACTTC | CASSLVSGSIETQYF
few | TRBJ1-1 | NA | TRBV2 | TGTGCCAGCAGTGAAGTACAGGGTAGGAGCACTGAAGCTTTCTTT | CASSEVQGRSTEAFF
NA | TRBJ1-1 | NA | TRBV29-1 | TGCAGCGTTGAGGGCAGCTTGAACACTGAAGCTTTCTTT | CSVEGSLNTEAFF
NA | TRBJ2-7 | NA | TRBV4-3 | TGCGCCAGCAGCCAAGCCGCGGCCTCCTACGAGCAGTACTTC | CASSQAAASYEQYF
NA | TRBJ2-7 | TRBD1 | TRBV28 | TGTGCCAGCAGTTTAGACTGGGGACAGGGACCCTACGAGCAGTACTTC | CASSLDWGQGPYEQYF
NA | TRBJ2-5 | TRBD1 | TRBV3-1/TRBV3-2 | TGTGCCAGCAGCCAAGAGGGGACAGAGGGTAGGGAGACCCAGTACTTC | CASSQEGTEGRETQYF
NA | TRBJ1-1 | NA | TRBV7-2 | TGTGCCAGCAGCGCAGGGCCGAACACTGAAGCTTTCTTT | CASSAGPNTEAFF
NA | TRBJ2-2 | TRBD2 | TRBV18 | TGTGCCAGCTCACTTCGGGCGGGAGGGCCCGGTACCCACGGGGAGCTGTTTTTT | CASSLRAGGPGTHGELFF